This T cell receptor (beta chain) is from a study of OX40 agonist ivuxolimab in advanced cancers. Study details: A history of anti-PD-1, anti-PD-L1 or anti-CTLA-4 therapy was acceptable, and over 35% had some.

V lost 7 bases to trimming and J lost 5 bases; unmatched junction nucleotides: 5. The CDR3 runs to 13 residues. Germline CDR1 reads MNHNS; CDR2 reads SASEGT. Data came from immunoSEQ multiplex PCR; TCRdb stores just in-frame clones and leaves some out. Of around 150,000 clones in the sample, roughly 92% were seen once. Sequencing used CD4+ or CD8+ T cells sorted from blood, obtained in a trial of the OX40 agonist ivuxolimab. This sequence joins TRBV6-1 and TRBJ1-1, with 9 bases lining up with TRBD1. This TCR was sampled from an adult with an advanced solid tumor such as melanoma, head and neck, liver or kidney cancer. In nucleotides, the CDR3 is TGTGCCAGCATCGACAGGGGGAGTACTGAAGCTTTCTTT. Its protein is CASIDRGSTEAFF.